This T cell receptor (beta chain) was found in a study of post-analysis software for immune sequencing data (dated by TCRdb to the mid-2010s). In the study overall: The recorded disease courses included relapsing-remitting, secondary progressive and progressive-relapsing multiple sclerosis, and some patients had no subtype annotation. The multiple sclerosis patient repertoires were compared with more than 9 previously published healthy control repertoires from donors aged about 6 to 25 years. A subset of samples was prepared in parallel using single-end sample barcoding, then pooled and co-amplified after Illumina adapter ligation. Overall study results and their limits: The multiple sclerosis patient group was slightly younger than the control group. Patients showed significantly higher frequencies than controls for a handful of TRBV segments, among them TRBV5-6, TRBV5-1 and TRBV20-1. Compared with controls, multiple sclerosis patients had significantly lower normalized Chao1 diversity, a finding suggesting substantial peripheral T-cell clonal expansion. Direct clustering with F measure showed strong co-clustering of samples prepared in the same batch, prompting a batch-effect correction.

The V and J ends are trimmed by 6 bases and 8 bases, leaving 19 bases between them. Spanning cysteine to phenylalanine, the CDR3 consists of 14 amino acids. CDR3 DNA is the only sequence kept; it has 42 bases, read in frame from the first base. The germline V gene encodes CDR1 SQVTM and CDR2 ANQGSEA. This clonotype was counted only a few times. Its antigen is not yet known. Per-base quality was not reported, and no clone a single base away is much larger than it. To demonstrate the VDJtools post-analysis software, TCR beta repertoires were profiled from the peripheral blood of more than 10 young patients with multiple sclerosis. Multiple sclerosis patients were children and adolescents aged about 6 to 16 years. To prepare the library, PCR was applied. Instrument on record: Illumina HiSeq 2500. To reduce PCR and sequencing biases, unique molecular identifiers were built into the TCR beta cDNA libraries. Every 1 to 10 million input T cells yielded approximately 500,000 cDNA molecules, meaning each molecule approximated one T cell. Patient libraries were prepared and sequenced with the same protocol used for the earlier healthy control dataset. Within a given batch, samples were prepared together, multiplexed and sequenced on the same HiSeq lane. The authors' pipeline ran thus. MIGEC handled the raw barcoded reads, throwing out single-read molecular identifier groups before consensus assembly and CDR3 extraction. Clonotype tables were post-analysed with VDJtools, and diversity was normalized by down-sampling all datasets to the smallest sample size. In repertoire overlap clustering, CDR3 amino acid sequences, but not nucleotide sequences, were matched to correct batch-related cross-sample contamination. The raw public reads went through TCRdb reprocessing: fastp at Q25, MiXCR clone calling, in-frame beta chains kept. Each CDR3 protein appears once, grouped with its most common genes and DNA. The V and J calls and clone size are TCRdb's, not the authors'. This sample gives roughly 600,000 distinct CDR3 sequences in total; 44% of them show up just once. More than 1.5% of the sample is taken by the ten largest.

This receptor was identified in a girl aged 5-17 years with multiple sclerosis. Here the chain combines TRBV29-1 and TRBJ1-4, with the D gene not confidently named. The specimen sequenced was blood. The nucleotide sequence is given as TGCAGCGTCCCCACTCCTAACCGGGAGGAAAAACTGTTTTTT. The resulting protein is CSVPTPNREEKLFF.